Listed below are T cell receptor beta chains from one sample, sequenced in a study of blood T cell repertoires in COVID-19. Sequencing used immunoSEQ multiplex PCR; TCRdb keeps in-frame clones, though not all of them. In the table there are more than 250,000 clones, roughly 80% of which are singletons. Material for sequencing was PBMCs or T cells enriched from blood (not recorded which). These receptors were taken from a man aged 35-49 years who had been exposed to COVID-19. Each CDR3 is given with its conserved first and last residue. Fields, in order: CDR3 length, clone size, V gene, J gene, D gene, CDR3 DNA, CDR3 protein. The D gene is left open where the match is weak. The listing skips clone size in some rows; elsewhere it reads once, few, many or a size class.

>16|NA|TRBV27|TRBJ1-4|NA
TGTGCCAGCAGTCCGCCAAACAGGTCTACTAATGAAAAACTGTTTTTT
CASSPPNRSTNEKLFF
>12|many|TRBV18|TRBJ2-7|NA
TGTGCCAGCTCACCACCGAGTTACGAGCAGTACTTC
CASSPPSYEQYF
>15|NA|TRBV5-5|TRBJ2-1|TRBD2
TGTGCCAGCAGCTTAGAACTAGCGGGAGGGTATGAGCAGTTCTTC
CASSLELAGGYEQFF
>18|NA|TRBV2|TRBJ2-1|TRBD2
TGTGCCAGCACCATACCGGGACTAGCGGGAACGGCGGGGAATGAGCAGTTCTTC
CASTIPGLAGTAGNEQFF
>13|NA|TRBV18|TRBJ2-1|NA
TGTGCCAGCTCACCAGCACAGGACAATGAGCAGTTCTTC
CASSPAQDNEQFF
>13|NA|TRBV14|TRBJ1-6|NA
TGTGCCAGCAGCCTGGGGGACTATTCACCCCTCCACTTT
CASSLGDYSPLHF
>14|NA|TRBV7-9|TRBJ2-7|NA
TGTGCCAGCAGCTTAGTGGCAGGGCCCTACGAGCAGTACTTC
CASSLVAGPYEQYF
>15|NA|TRBV11-2|TRBJ2-1|TRBD2
TGTGCCAGCAGTCCACTAGCGGGAGGAAGGCATGAGCAGTTCTTC
CASSPLAGGRHEQFF
>15|NA|TRBV10-3|TRBJ2-7|NA
TGTGCCATCAGTGACAGGGCGAGGAACTGGGGCGAGCAGTACTTC
CAISDRARNWGEQYF
>17|once|TRBV5-4|TRBJ2-2|TRBD2
TGTGCCAGCAGACCTTCGCCCGGGACTAGGAACACCGGGGAGCTGTTTTTT
CASRPSPGTRNTGELFF
>15|NA|TRBV21-1|TRBJ1-2|NA
TGTGCCAGCAACTTAAAAGACAGGGGGCCTCCTGGCTACACCTTC
CASNLKDRGPPGYTF
>14|NA|TRBV11-3|TRBJ2-1|NA
TGTGCCAGCAGCTTAGGAGGGAACTACAATGAGCAGTTCTTC
CASSLGGNYNEQFF
>16|NA|TRBV5-1|TRBJ2-2|TRBD1
TGCGCCAGCAGCTTCCACGCCGGGACAGGGAACGGGGAGCTGTTTTTT
CASSFHAGTGNGELFF
>14|NA|TRBV19|TRBJ1-1|NA
TGTGCCAGTACCGTCATGGGGGGGAACACTGAAGCTTTCTTT
CASTVMGGNTEAFF
>11|NA|TRBV6-5|TRBJ2-5|TRBD1
TGTGCCAGCAGTCCCGGACAGGGGGTATACTTC
CASSPGQGVYF
>19|NA|TRBV7-9|TRBJ1-3|TRBD1
TGTGCCAGCAGGCCAGATCGGGACAGTCCCCTAACCTCTGGAAACACCATATATTTT
CASRPDRDSPLTSGNTIYF
>19|NA|TRBV5-4|TRBJ2-5|NA
TGTGCCAGCAGCCCGACACTAGCGGGGATGAGGGGGACAGGGCGGACCCAGTACTTC
CASSPTLAGMRGTGRTQYF
>13|NA|TRBV10-3|TRBJ1-1|NA
TGTGCCATCAGTGGTCTCAGGCCAGCCGAAGCTTTCTTT
CAISGLRPAEAFF
>14|NA|TRBV18|TRBJ2-3|TRBD2
TGTGCCAGCTCACCGGGACTAGCGGCAGATACGCAGTATTTT
CASSPGLAADTQYF
>15|NA|TRBV3-1/TRBV3-2|TRBJ1-2|TRBD1
TGTGCCAGCAGCCAAGTCAGGCAGGGGGTCAATGGCTACACCTTC
CASSQVRQGVNGYTF
>16|NA|TRBV5-6|TRBJ2-7|TRBD2
TGTGCCAGCGTTATCTCGGGCGGGAGGGCCTCGTACGAGCAGTACTTC
CASVISGGRASYEQYF
>14|NA|TRBV7-8|TRBJ2-7|NA
TGTGCCAGCAGCTTAGTTGAGGCTAGCTACGAGCAGTACTTC
CASSLVEASYEQYF
>20|NA|TRBV7-6|TRBJ2-1|TRBD2
TGTGCCAGCAGCTCGCGGGGGCGTCTAGCGGGAGCGTACTTATACAATGAGCAGTTCTTC
CASSSRGRLAGAYLYNEQFF
>13|NA|TRBV7-9|TRBJ2-1|NA
TGTGCCAGCAGCTATTCAGGGTACAATGAGCAGTTCTTC
CASSYSGYNEQFF
>15|once|TRBV18|TRBJ1-5|NA
TGTGCCAGCTCACCATCAGGGGCGAGGGATCAGCCCCAGCATTTT
CASSPSGARDQPQHF
>15|NA|TRBV18|TRBJ2-1|NA
TGTGCCAGCTCCCCTGTAACCGGGGCCTACAATGAGCAGTTCTTC
CASSPVTGAYNEQFF
>14|few|TRBV9|TRBJ1-2|NA
TGTGCCAGCAGCCCGGGCGGGGGTAACTATGGCTACACCTTC
CASSPGGGNYGYTF
>13|once|TRBV19|TRBJ1-2|TRBD1
TGTGCCGGGGGGACAGGGGGCGGCGGTGGCTACACCTTC
CAGGTGGGGGYTF
>16|NA|TRBV18|TRBJ2-2|TRBD1
TGTGCCAGCTCACACCGGGACAGGGGGAATACCGGGGAGCTGTTTTTT
CASSHRDRGNTGELFF
>13|NA|TRBV6-5|TRBJ1-4|NA
TGTGCCGCCCCTTTCGACAGGCACGAAAAACTGTTTTTT
CAAPFDRHEKLFF
>14|NA|TRBV5-1|TRBJ1-2|NA
TGCGCCAGCAGTCCTAACCTTGTCGACTATGGCTACACCTTC
CASSPNLVDYGYTF
>15|NA|TRBV2|TRBJ2-1|TRBD2
TGTGCCAGCAAGAGAGCGGGAGATTATGTGAATGAGCAGTTCTTC
CASKRAGDYVNEQFF
>14|NA|TRBV5-1|TRBJ2-1|NA
TGCGCCAGCAGCTCCGGACAAGCGCACAATGAGCAGTTCTTC
CASSSGQAHNEQFF
>15|NA|TRBV19|TRBJ2-5|NA
TGTGCCAGTAGTAATCAGGTGGGAGTTTTCGTGACCCAGTACTTC
CASSNQVGVFVTQYF
>15|NA|TRBV27|TRBJ1-2|NA
TGTGCCAGTGCCGAATACAGGGAAGGAGGCTATGGCTACACCTTC
CASAEYREGGYGYTF
>16|NA|TRBV11-2|TRBJ2-7|TRBD1
TGTGCCAGCAGCATAGCCGGGACAGGGACGGTCTACGAGCAGTACTTC
CASSIAGTGTVYEQYF
>14|NA|TRBV2|TRBJ2-7|NA
TGTGCCAGCAGTGACAAGGACTATTTCTACGAGCAGTACTTC
CASSDKDYFYEQYF
>16|NA|TRBV18|TRBJ2-5|TRBD1
TGTGCCAGCTCAATCTCCGGGACAGGAGGGTTGGGGACCCAGTACTTC
CASSISGTGGLGTQYF
>15|NA|TRBV2|TRBJ2-1|TRBD2
TGTGCCAGCACCCCTAGCGGAAGCTCCTACAATGAGCAGTTCTTC
CASTPSGSSYNEQFF
>15|NA|TRBV3-1/TRBV3-2|TRBJ1-2|TRBD1
TGTGCCAGCAGCCAAGAGAACAGGGGGATCGGTGGCTACACCTTC
CASSQENRGIGGYTF
>13|medium-sized|TRBV7-6|TRBJ2-2|NA
TGTGCCAGCAGCTTAGACCTGAGAGGAGAGCTGTTTTTT
CASSLDLRGELFF
>16|few|TRBV5-1|TRBJ1-1|TRBD1
TGCGCCAGCAGCTTGTCTGGACAGGGTATTAAGACTGAAGCTTTCTTT
CASSLSGQGIKTEAFF
>11|NA|TRBV10-3|TRBJ2-7|NA
TGTGCCATCATGGGCAGCTACGAGCAGTACTTC
CAIMGSYEQYF
>15|NA|TRBV2|TRBJ1-2|NA
TGTGCCAGCAGCGGGGCATCCCGAGAGGCTAGCGACTACACCTTC
CASSGASREASDYTF
>17|NA|TRBV6-1|TRBJ1-6|NA
TGTGCCAGCAGTGGAGTTCGGTGGGGCGCCCATAATTCACCCCTCCACTTT
CASSGVRWGAHNSPLHF
>12|NA|TRBV19|TRBJ1-1|NA
TGTGCCAGTAGTAGGACGGACAGTAGAGCTTTCTTT
CASSRTDSRAFF
>17|NA|TRBV5-6|TRBJ2-1|TRBD1
TGTGCCAGCAGCAGCTTCACATGGACAGGGGTCCTCAATGAGCAGTTCTTC
CASSSFTWTGVLNEQFF